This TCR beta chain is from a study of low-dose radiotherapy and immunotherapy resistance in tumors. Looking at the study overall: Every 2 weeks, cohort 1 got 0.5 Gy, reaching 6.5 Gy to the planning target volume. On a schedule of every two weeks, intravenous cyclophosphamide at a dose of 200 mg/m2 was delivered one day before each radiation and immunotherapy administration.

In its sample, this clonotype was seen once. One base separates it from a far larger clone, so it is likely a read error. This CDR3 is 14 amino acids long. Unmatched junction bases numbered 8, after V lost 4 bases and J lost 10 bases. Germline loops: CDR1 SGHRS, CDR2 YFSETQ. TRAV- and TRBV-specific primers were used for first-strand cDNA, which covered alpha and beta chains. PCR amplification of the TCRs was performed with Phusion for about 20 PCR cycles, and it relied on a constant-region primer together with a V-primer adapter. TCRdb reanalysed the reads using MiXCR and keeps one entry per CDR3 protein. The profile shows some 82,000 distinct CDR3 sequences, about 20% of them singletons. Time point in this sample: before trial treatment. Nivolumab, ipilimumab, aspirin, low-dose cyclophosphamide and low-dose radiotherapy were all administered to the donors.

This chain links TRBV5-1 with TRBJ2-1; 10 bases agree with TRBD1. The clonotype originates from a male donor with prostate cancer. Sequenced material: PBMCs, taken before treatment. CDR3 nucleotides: TGCGCCAGCAGCCCGGGACAGGGGCAAGGGGAGCAGTTCTTC. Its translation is CASSPGQGQGEQFF.